Below, one T cell receptor beta chain is given with its context. The data stem from a study of blood T cell repertoires in COVID-19. Whole-study context: There were acute and convalescent COVID-19 samples, and they came from the United States, Italy and Spain.

In the original processing: Amplifying reference gene primers gave estimates of nucleated cell counts. Sequenced by immunoSEQ multiplex PCR; TCRdb stores in-frame clones only, minus some. V and J calls and clone size are copied from that table; D and trimming were computed from the DNA. The sample includes 300,000 to 350,000 clones, over 90% seen only once; the top ten take almost 4%. The V gene lost 1 base and the J gene lost 6 bases, with 13 bases spanning the gap. Germline V gives CDR1 SGHNT, CDR2 YYREEE (reference sequence). The CDR3 has 14 residues. The sequenced sample was PBMCs or T cells enriched from blood (not recorded which). The rearrangement joins TRBV5-4 to TRBJ1-2; TRBD1 is a possible D gene (6 bases). The TCR sequence derives from a woman aged 25 to 39 who had been exposed to COVID-19. The CDR3 protein is CASSLWQGSDGYTF. In DNA form, the CDR3 reads TGTGCCAGCAGCTTGTGGCAGGGGAGTGATGGCTACACCTTC.